The source of this TCR beta chain is a study of T cell changes during pregnancy in multiple sclerosis. There are 12 residues in the CDR3. Germline lookup yields CDR1 ENHRY and CDR2 SYGVKD. V was trimmed by 6 bases and J by 4 bases, leaving 9 bases between them. Repertoires were generated with immunoSEQ multiplex PCR, while TCRdb's copy carries only in-frame clones and drops some. The sample yields over 45,000 clones, 90% seen once. This TCR was recovered from a female donor with multiple sclerosis, enrolled in a pregnancy study. This chain uses TRBV10-3 with TRBJ1-2; no definite D call. The specimen was CD4+ T cells from peripheral blood mononuclear cells, collected in the first trimester of pregnancy. This CDR3 reads CAIRGSGYGYTF. The CDR3 coding sequence is TGTGCCATCAGGGGCTCCGGCTATGGCTACACCTTC.